Shown below are 9 T cell receptor beta chains from a single sample sequenced in a study of blood T cell repertoires in COVID-19. TCRdb's copy holds only in-frame clones and misses some; the assay was immunoSEQ multiplex PCR. The repertoire holds over 200,000 clones, with about 86% as singletons. Input material: PBMCs or T cells enriched from blood (not recorded which). The origin of the receptors is a woman under 40 who had been exposed to COVID-19.

The gene calls are TRBV18 and TRBJ1-2, with TRBD1 matching over 7 bases. The J segment lost 5 bases and the V segment lost 1 base, leaving 4 bases of the junction unmatched. The CDR3 runs 14 residues. Germline V gene data show CDR1 as KGHSH and CDR2 as LQKENI. CDR3 in amino acids: CASSPQAGGYGYTF. CDR3 coding DNA: TGTGCCAGCTCACCACAAGCAGGGGGATATGGCTACACCTTC.

The chain recombines TRBV5-1 with TRBJ1-2, with D hard to call. V was shortened by 4 bases and J by 4 bases, with 11 bases between the two germline ends. The CDR3 covers 13 residues. CDR1 and CDR2 from the germline V gene are SGHRS and YFSETQ. The CDR3 spells CASSESGSYGYTF. The CDR3 bases are TGCGCCAGCAGCGAGTCGGGGTCCTATGGCTACACCTTC.

The CDR3 bases are TGTGCCAGCAGTGAACCTGGACACGCCAATGAGCAGTTCTTC. Translating it yields CASSEPGHANEQFF. V and J are TRBV6-1 and TRBJ2-1; possibly TRBD1 for D (5 bases). V was shortened by 2 bases and J by 6 bases, with 11 bases between the two germline ends. CDR3 length equals 14 residues. Germline V gene sequence: CDR1 MNHNS, CDR2 SASEGT.

This chain joins TRBV2 and TRBJ1-6; 7 positions agree with TRBD1. CDR1 and CDR2 (germline): SNHLY, FYNNEI. CDR3 length equals 17 residues. V lost 4 bases and J lost 11; bases outside the gene matches: 17. CDR3: CASSASRDSGFRAPLHF. The CDR3 coding sequence is TGTGCCAGCAGTGCGTCGAGGGACAGTGGGTTTCGGGCACCCCTCCACTTT.

The genes are TRBV29-1 and TRBJ1-2; TRBD1 is a possible D gene (6 bases). V was shortened by 4 bases and J by 2 bases, with 17 bases between the two germline ends. The CDR3 is 15 residues long. Germline V gene sequence: CDR1 SQVTM, CDR2 ANQGSEA. The CDR3 loop is CSVGTGRGVNYGYTF. For the CDR3, the DNA is TGCAGCGTTGGAACAGGGAGGGGGGTAAACTATGGCTACACCTTC.

The CDR3 loop reads CSVVLQLGDTEAFF. Written as DNA, the CDR3 is TGCAGCGTTGTGCTTCAGCTAGGCGACACTGAAGCTTTCTTT. V usage is TRBV29-1 and J usage is TRBJ1-1; D ambiguous. V lost 4 bases, J lost 3 bases, and 15 bases lay in between. CDR1 is SQVTM and CDR2 is ANQGSEA in the germline V gene. This CDR3 region has 14 residues.

The chain uses TRBV6-5 and TRBJ1-6; 10 bases match TRBD1. The CDR3 has 14 amino acids. J was trimmed by 8 bases and V by 3 bases; bases with no gene match: 1. CDR1 MNHEY and CDR2 SVGAGI come from the germline V gene. The CDR3 region has the DNA TGTGCCAGCAGTTATGGACAGGGGGATTCACCCCTCCACTTT. Protein: CASSYGQGDSPLHF.

The CDR3 reads CASSEWAGVLKNSPLHF. In nucleotides, the CDR3 is TGCGCCAGCAGTGAGTGGGCAGGGGTCCTAAAAAATTCACCCCTCCACTTT. The rearrangement joins TRBV10-2 to TRBJ1-6; weak D call: TRBD1 (6 bases). Germline V gene lookup returns CDR1 WSHSY and CDR2 SAAADI. The V end lost 1 base, the J end lost 7 bases, and 17 bases lay between the germline ends. This CDR3 comprises 17 residues.

The rearrangement joins TRBV5-1 to TRBJ1-4; perhaps TRBD1 as D (5 bases). In germline, CDR1 is SGHRS, CDR2 YFSETQ. Trimming removed 0 bases from V and 7 bases from J, with 13 bases in between. The CDR3 sequence is 15 residues long. CDR3 DNA: TGCGCCAGCAGCTTGGGGGTAGGGGAAGGTGAAAAACTGTTTTTT. Its protein product is CASSLGVGEGEKLFF.